This TCR beta chain was recovered during a study of cytomegalovirus exposure and HLA in healthy donors. This PCR relied on a set of 60 Vbeta primers and 13 Jbeta primers. The table came from immunoSEQ multiplex PCR; TCRdb's copy has only in-frame clones and leaves some out. This sample has approximately 110,000 clones, with roughly 80% found just once. V lost 6 bases, J lost 0 bases, and 7 bases stayed unmatched. The length of the CDR3 is 16 residues. The germline V gene has CDR1 SNHLY and CDR2 FYNNEI. This clone was seen only a few times. Its antigen is as yet unknown. It was healthy bone marrow donors who served as donors. Study outcomes and limitations: Using a false discovery rate of 0.05, a later analysis showed that approximately 16,000 TCR beta sequences were associated with HLA alleles. TCR beta chains numbering more than 150 were designated cytomegalovirus-associated.

The receptor comes from a woman aged 25 to 39 in good health and CMV-seropositive. V and J are TRBV2 and TRBJ2-2; 7 bases match TRBD1. The sample consisted of PBMCs. CDR3: CASSPDRASNTGELFF. CDR3 nucleotide sequence: TGTGCCAGCAGCCCCGACAGGGCCTCGAACACCGGGGAGCTGTTTTTT.